These T cell receptor beta chains were read from a single sample in a study of cytomegalovirus exposure and HLA in healthy donors. Assay: immunoSEQ multiplex PCR; the TCRdb copy retains only in-frame clones and omits some. Of approximately 110,000 clones listed, around 80% are singletons. The specimen sequenced was PBMCs. The source of these receptors is a woman aged 40 to 49 in good health and CMV-seronegative. Each CDR3 is given without its conserved first and last residue. The order of the fields is D gene, V gene, CDR3 protein. D genes are given only for firm matches.

>TRBD1|TRBV5-5
ASSLGDRVTDTQY
>.|TRBV29-1
SVGDQPQH
>TRBD1|TRBV7-6
ASSLGQSEKLF
>.|TRBV4-2
ASSKVGARGTDTQY
>.|TRBV14
ASSKDSLGEQY
>TRBD2|TRBV4-1
ASSHTSGRAYEQY
>TRBD2|TRBV11-2
ASSFLTSGRGNEQF
>TRBD1|TRBV28
ASSLFRTGGAQY
>TRBD1|TRBV6-5
ASSYSGTGGWYEQY
>TRBD2|TRBV4-3
ASSQDSGGSYEQY
>TRBD2|TRBV4-3
ASSPSGGIVYEQY
>TRBD1|TRBV7-9
ASSYPMDRADEQY
>.|TRBV4-3
ASSQVAGNEKLF
>TRBD2|TRBV27
ASSLSLAGNVYEQY
>TRBD1|TRBV27
ASSPDRVTYGYT
>.|TRBV7-7
ASSHARGDEQF
>.|TRBV28
ASSLGQGGVTNEKLF
>.|TRBV4-3
ASSQDPGSAEAF